These T cell receptor beta chains were read from a single sample in a study of T cells in Graves' hyperthyroidism and ophthalmopathy. TCRdb ran MiXCR on the multiplex PCR reads and lists one entry per CDR3 protein. This table holds some 550,000 distinct CDR3 sequences, 15% to 20% found once. The sample was blood. The source is a woman in her thirties or forties with Graves' ophthalmopathy. Both conserved end residues are part of each CDR3. The order of the fields is CDR3 protein, CDR3 DNA, J gene, clone size, D gene, V gene. A D gene is named only where the DNA matches it firmly. Not every row has a clone size; where given, it reads once, few, many or a size class.

CASSKVTTSYEQYF	TGTGCCAGCAGTAAGGTCACTACATCCTACGAGCAGTACTTC	TRBJ2-7	many	-	TRBV2
CASSLAVGRQTQYF	TGTGCCAGCAGCTTAGCGGTAGGCCGACAGACCCAGTACTTC	TRBJ2-5	many	-	TRBV7-8
CAWSVMQEKLFF	TGTGCCTGGAGTGTAATGCAGGAAAAACTGTTTTTT	TRBJ1-4	-	-	TRBV30
CASSARDKPNEKLFF	TGTGCCAGCAGCGCCCGGGACAAGCCTAATGAAAAACTGTTTTTT	TRBJ1-4	-	-	TRBV6-1
CATSDGFQGTEMGRDTEAFF	TGTGCCACCAGTGATGGTTTTCAAGGGACAGAAATGGGGCGGGACACTGAAGCTTTCTTT	TRBJ1-1	few	TRBD1	TRBV24-1
CASSLRDRGWNTEAFF	TGTGCCAGCAGCCTCCGGGACAGGGGGTGGAACACTGAAGCTTTCTTT	TRBJ1-1	-	TRBD1	TRBV7-9
CASSQGQGALGEQYF	TGCGCCAGCAGCCAAGGGCAGGGGGCTTTGGGCGAGCAGTACTTC	TRBJ2-7	-	TRBD1	TRBV4-1
CSVAGNPYEQYF	TGCAGCGTTGCCGGGAACCCCTACGAGCAGTACTTC	TRBJ2-7	many	-	TRBV29-1
CASTSGAKNEQFF	TGTGCCAGCACCAGCGGGGCTAAGAATGAGCAGTTCTTC	TRBJ2-1	many	TRBD2	TRBV6-1
CASSSIASTYNEQFF	TGTGCCAGCAGCTCCATAGCGAGCACCTACAATGAGCAGTTCTTC	TRBJ2-1	many	-	TRBV7-2
CASSLAALSGNTIYF	TGTGCCAGCAGCTTAGCGGCATTATCTGGAAACACCATATATTTT	TRBJ1-3	many	-	TRBV7-8
CASSQGSVNTEAFF	TGTGCCAGCAGCCAAGGGTCGGTGAACACTGAAGCTTTCTTT	TRBJ1-1	few	-	TRBV3-1
CASSEWRLFF	TGTGCCAGCAGTGAATGGAGACTGTTTTTT	TRBJ2-2	-	-	TRBV25-1
CASSHQRAYNEQFF	TGTGCCAGCTCCCACCAACGGGCCTACAATGAGCAGTTCTTC	TRBJ2-1	many	-	TRBV18
CASSTTHTDTEAFF	TGTGCCAGCAGTACGACCCACACCGACACTGAAGCTTTCTTT	TRBJ1-1	many	-	TRBV6-1
CATSDLPTGGNGYTF	TGTGCCACCAGTGATTTGCCGACAGGGGGCAATGGCTACACCTTC	TRBJ1-2	-	TRBD1	TRBV24-1
CASSSLLSGLGRSNEQFF	TGTGCCAGCAGTTCCTTACTATCGGGACTAGGGAGGAGCAATGAGCAGTTCTTC	TRBJ2-1	few	TRBD2	TRBV6-1
CASIAGDSPSTEAFF	TGTGCCAGTATTGCCGGGGACAGCCCTAGCACTGAAGCTTTCTTT	TRBJ1-1	many	TRBD1	TRBV12-3/TRBV12-4
CAWRTINSPLHF	TGTGCCTGGAGGACTATCAATTCACCCCTCCACTTT	TRBJ1-6	few	-	TRBV30
CAWGAGGTNTEAFF	TGTGCCTGGGGGGCTGGGGGTACTAACACTGAAGCTTTCTTT	TRBJ1-1	-	-	TRBV30
CAWKPTSGRARAYNEQFF	TGTGCCTGGAAGCCTACTAGCGGGAGGGCCAGGGCCTACAATGAGCAGTTCTTC	TRBJ2-1	few	TRBD2	TRBV30
CSVEGPGETQYF	TGCAGCGTTGAAGGACCCGGAGAGACCCAGTACTTC	TRBJ2-5	-	-	TRBV29-1
CSASSPRQGPYEQYF	TGCAGTGCTAGCTCTCCTCGACAGGGGCCCTACGAGCAGTACTTC	TRBJ2-7	many	TRBD1	TRBV20-1
CASSYDRGPNYGYTF	TGTGCCAGCAGTTATGACAGGGGCCCTAACTATGGCTACACCTTC	TRBJ1-2	many	TRBD1	TRBV6-5
CASSLWRPTGVEAFF	TGCGCCAGCAGCTTGTGGCGGCCTACGGGGGTTGAAGCTTTCTTT	TRBJ1-1	-	-	TRBV5-1
CASSYGRSSGELFF	TGCGCCAGCAGTTATGGACGCTCGAGCGGGGAGCTGTTTTTT	TRBJ2-2	many	-	TRBV10-1
CASSTDFYEQYF	TGTGCCAGCAGCACGGATTTCTACGAGCAGTACTTC	TRBJ2-7	many	-	TRBV5-5
CASSFQGAEETQYF	TGTGCCAGCAGTTTTCAGGGGGCCGAAGAGACCCAGTACTTC	TRBJ2-5	many	TRBD1	TRBV27
CASSQALTQETQYF	TGTGCCAGCAGCCAAGCCCTGACCCAAGAGACCCAGTACTTC	TRBJ2-5	many	-	TRBV3-1
CSARGGYRDYTF	TGCAGTGCTAGAGGGGGGTATCGCGACTACACCTTC	TRBJ1-2	few	-	TRBV20-1
CASSPPGTSGGNEQFF	TGTGCCAGCTCACCACCGGGGACTAGCGGGGGAAATGAGCAGTTCTTC	TRBJ2-1	few	TRBD2	TRBV18
CSARRPNGETQYF	TGCAGTGCTAGGAGGCCCAATGGGGAGACCCAGTACTTC	TRBJ2-5	many	-	TRBV20-1
CASSIVGPGADTGELFF	TGTGCCAGTAGTATAGTAGGTCCGGGGGCGGACACCGGGGAGCTGTTTTTT	TRBJ2-2	-	-	TRBV19
CSPTDRANTEAFF	TGCAGCCCTACGGACAGGGCTAACACTGAAGCTTTCTTT	TRBJ1-1	-	TRBD1	TRBV29-1
CASSLLGGGGNQQFF	TGTGCCAGCAGCTTACTCGGTGGCGGGGGCAATCAGCAGTTCTTC	TRBJ2-1	few	-	TRBV13
CSASWSVNEKLFF	TGCAGTGCTAGTTGGTCAGTTAATGAAAAACTGTTTTTT	TRBJ1-4	once	-	TRBV20-1
CASSYAPLGSPLHF	TGTGCCAGCAGTTACGCTCCCTTGGGGTCACCCCTCCACTTT	TRBJ1-6	-	-	TRBV6-2/TRBV6-3
CASLRDTNTEAFF	TGTGCCAGTCTCCGGGACACGAACACTGAAGCTTTCTTT	TRBJ1-1	many	-	TRBV28
CASSSRAPHEQYF	TGTGCCAGCAGTTCTAGGGCACCTCACGAGCAGTACTTC	TRBJ2-7	many	-	TRBV28
CASSPGRGDSPLHF	TGTGCCAGCAGCCCCGGACGGGGGGATTCACCCCTCCACTTT	TRBJ1-6	many	-	TRBV5-5
CSASRVGTEAFF	TGCAGTGCTAGCCGGGTAGGGACTGAAGCTTTCTTT	TRBJ1-1	many	-	TRBV20-1
CATSISGTAGYAF	TGTGCCACCAGCATTTCGGGGACTGCTGGCTACGCCTTC	TRBJ1-2	-	-	TRBV15
CASSPQDSTDTQYF	TGTGCCAGCTCACCACAGGATAGCACAGATACGCAGTATTTT	TRBJ2-3	many	-	TRBV18
CASRVHSGRLGGELFF	TGTGCCAGCAGAGTTCATAGCGGGAGATTAGGCGGGGAGCTGTTTTTT	TRBJ2-2	many	TRBD2	TRBV2
CASSGTGSHYNEQFF	TGTGCCAGCAGTGGCACAGGGAGCCACTACAATGAGCAGTTCTTC	TRBJ2-1	-	-	TRBV2
CASSPGTVHNSPLHF	TGTGCCAGCAGCCCCGGGACGGTTCATAATTCACCCCTCCACTTT	TRBJ1-6	many	-	TRBV11-2
CASSPLGLAAYNEQFF	TGTGCCAGCAGCCCGCTAGGACTAGCGGCCTACAATGAGCAGTTCTTC	TRBJ2-1	many	TRBD2	TRBV3-1
CASSPRGANSPLHF	TGTGCCAGCAGCCCCAGGGGGGCTAATTCACCCCTCCACTTT	TRBJ1-6	-	TRBD1	TRBV12-3/TRBV12-4
CASLLAGKQFF	TGTGCCAGCCTACTAGCAGGGAAGCAGTTCTTC	TRBJ2-1	few	-	TRBV11-2
CAAAPGNTGELFF	TGTGCCGCCGCGCCAGGGAACACCGGGGAGCTGTTTTTT	TRBJ2-2	many	-	TRBV24-1
CASRHGHSTEAFF	TGTGCCAGCAGACATGGGCACAGCACTGAAGCTTTCTTT	TRBJ1-1	-	-	TRBV27
CATSDLEREAPYSNQPQHF	TGTGCCACCAGTGATTTGGAGAGAGAGGCTCCGTATAGCAATCAGCCCCAGCATTTT	TRBJ1-5	few	-	TRBV24-1
CASSFGAYEQYF	TGTGCCAGCAGCTTTGGCGCCTACGAGCAGTACTTC	TRBJ2-7	few	-	TRBV7-9
CSARAVAGGSMYEQYF	TGCAGTGCTAGAGCTGTAGCGGGAGGGTCCATGTACGAGCAGTACTTC	TRBJ2-7	many	TRBD2	TRBV20-1
CASSAYGKMNF	TGTGCCAGCAGTGCCTACGGGAAAATGAATTTT	TRBJ1-3	few	-	TRBV2
CASSGGPYNSPLHF	TGTGCCAGCAGCGGTGGGCCCTATAATTCACCCCTCCACTTT	TRBJ1-6	-	-	TRBV14
CASSLEVASSYEQYF	TGCGCCAGCAGCTTGGAGGTAGCCTCATCCTACGAGCAGTACTTC	TRBJ2-7	many	-	TRBV5-1
CSARLVGGVRMNTEAFF	TGCAGTGCTAGATTGGTAGGCGGGGTGAGGATGAACACTGAAGCTTTCTTT	TRBJ1-1	many	-	TRBV20-1